The present T cell receptor beta chain was sequenced within a study of T cell responses to AZD1222 COVID-19 vaccine. Sequencing was performed with immunoSEQ multiplex PCR; in TCRdb, only in-frame clones are kept and a portion is missing. The table includes roughly 98,000 clones, around nine tenths detected once. Both about-4-week and about-12-week second-dose recipients were combined. This clone has just one count. Germline assignment: CDR1 MDHEN and CDR2 SYDVKM. CDR3 size: 11 residues. Trimming removed 4 bases at V and 9 bases at J, with 10 bases between. The V gene is TRBV28, the J gene TRBJ2-7, with unresolved D. This clonotype originated in an adult who received the AZD1222 COVID-19 vaccine. This specimen consisted of peripheral blood, obtained 28 days after the second AZD1222 dose. The CDR3 loop reads CASSSPVGQYF. The CDR3 DNA is TGTGCCAGCAGTTCTCCGGTCGGGCAGTACTTC.